This T cell receptor beta chain was retrieved from a study of blood T cell repertoires in COVID-19. CDR3 length: 13 amino acids. The V segment lost 8 bases and the J segment 4 bases; nucleotides outside the gene matches: 6. CDR1 is MGHDK and CDR2 is SYGVNS in the germline V gene. Method: immunoSEQ multiplex PCR; TCRdb's copy keeps in-frame clones and lacks some. The sample consists of approximately 480,000 clones, about 88% of them appearing once. The material sequenced was peripheral blood. The receptor's source is a young man with COVID-19, enrolled during active disease. This chain joins TRBV25-1 and TRBJ1-2, with 8 bases that match TRBD1. DNA for the CDR3: TGTGCCAGCGGGGGAGGACAGGGCTATGGCTACACCTTC. Translation: CASGGGQGYGYTF.